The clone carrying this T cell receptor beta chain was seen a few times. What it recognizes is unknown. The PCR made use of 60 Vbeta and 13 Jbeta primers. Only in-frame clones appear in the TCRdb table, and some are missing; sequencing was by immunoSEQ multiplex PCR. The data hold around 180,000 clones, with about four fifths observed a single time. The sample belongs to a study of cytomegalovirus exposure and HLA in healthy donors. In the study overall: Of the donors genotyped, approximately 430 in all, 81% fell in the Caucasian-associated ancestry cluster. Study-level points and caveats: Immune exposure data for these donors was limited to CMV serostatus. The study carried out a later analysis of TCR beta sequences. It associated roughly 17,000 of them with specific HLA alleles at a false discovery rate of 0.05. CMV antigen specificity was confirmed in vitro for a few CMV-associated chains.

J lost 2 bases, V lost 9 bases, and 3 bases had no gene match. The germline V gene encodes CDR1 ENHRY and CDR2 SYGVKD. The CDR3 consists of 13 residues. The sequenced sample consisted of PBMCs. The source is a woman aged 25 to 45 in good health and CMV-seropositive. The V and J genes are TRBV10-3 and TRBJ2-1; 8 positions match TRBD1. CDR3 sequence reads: CAMTGETYNEQFF. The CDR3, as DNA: TGTGCCATGACAGGGGAAACCTACAATGAGCAGTTCTTC.